Sequencing of this T cell receptor beta chain was carried out in a study of beta chain features in type 1 diabetes. The study, taken as a whole, reports: Moderately but significantly shorter TCRB CDR3s were found in Type 1 diabetes patients in all four CD4+ subsets.

Expressed TCRB transcripts were sequenced because the entire RNA isolate underwent reverse transcription. Assay used: immunoSEQ multiplex PCR; TCRdb lists only in-frame clones, some missing. The table records roughly 180,000 clones, around 7.8% of them present only once. V lost 3 bases and J lost 4, with 13 bases in between. Germline loops: CDR1 MDHEN, CDR2 SYDVKM. The CDR3 runs 15 residues. There are a few counts of this clone. What it binds is unknown. The sequence was collected from a woman aged 40 to 50 with type 1 diabetes. Sequenced sample: central memory CD4+ T cells from blood. V and J are TRBV28 and TRBJ2-1; TRBD1 might be the D (6 bases). The CDR3, as DNA: TGTGCCAGCAGTTTCCTCCGGGACACTTACAATGAGCAGTTCTTC. This encodes CASSFLRDTYNEQFF.